Detailed here is one T cell receptor (beta chain). As yet, its antigen is unknown. The data stem from a study of PD-1 blockade in mismatch repair-deficient tumors. In the study overall: Enrolled about 2012-2016, patients had progressing, pretreated mismatch repair-deficient cancers of about a dozen types.

Profiled with immunoSEQ multiplex PCR; TCRdb holds only in-frame clones, not every one. The sample lists about 79,000 clones, 80% to 90% seen once, with less than 6.5% in the top ten. Every patient had mismatch repair deficiency by PCR or immunohistochemistry. TCRs were sequenced from a few patients responding to pembrolizumab. CDR3 length equals 16 residues. V lost 7 bases, J lost 0 bases, and 9 bases stayed unmatched. General study results and limits: Rapid post-treatment expansion, then contraction, generally preceding radiologic response, marked tumor-resident clones.

This receptor was identified in an adult with mismatch repair-deficient cancer. Sample: peripheral blood, taken 44 weeks after starting pembrolizumab. V and J are TRBV6-7 and TRBJ2-7; 10 bases match TRBD2. TRBV6-7 is noted as an ORF with a role that remains uncertain. The CDR3 region is CASTQGTSEYSYEQYF. CDR3 nucleotides: TGTGCCAGCACTCAGGGGACTAGCGAATACTCCTACGAGCAGTACTTC.